The 16 T cell receptor beta chains given below trace back to one sample, sequenced in a study of CD8 T cells in Susac syndrome. The authors reverse transcribed about 0.5 to 1 ug RNA with random hexamers. Each CDR3 protein gets one entry after TCRdb re-called the immunoSEQ multiplex PCR reads with MiXCR. The sample holds 140,000 to 150,000 distinct CDR3 sequences, less than 95% seen once. Specimen: CD4+ T cells from PBMCs. The receptors were sampled from a human donor in good health.

The chain carries TRBV28 and TRBJ2-2; a possible D gene is TRBD1 (6 bases). Germline CDR1 is MDHEN and CDR2 is SYDVKM. The CDR3 contains 16 residues. V was clipped by 6 bases and J by 7 bases, with 21 bases between them. The CDR3 reads CASSLTQTGWSGELFF. CDR3 nucleotides: TGTGCCAGCAGCCTCACTCAGACAGGCTGGAGCGGGGAGCTGTTTTTT.

The rearrangement joins TRBV15 to TRBJ1-4; possibly TRBD1 for D (5 bases). Germline V gene sequence: CDR1 LNHNV, CDR2 YYDKDF (reference sequence). The length of the CDR3 is 14 residues. Trimming left V 3 bases short and J 6 bases short, with 11 bases between. The CDR3 is CATSSTIGDEKLFF. In DNA, the CDR3 is TGTGCCACCAGCAGTACTATAGGGGATGAAAAACTGTTTTTT.

V usage is TRBV12-3 or TRBV12-4 and J usage is TRBJ1-5; D is unclear. CDR3 length: 13 residues. The V end lost 6 bases, the J end lost 6 bases, and 12 bases lay between the germline ends. The CDR3 coding sequence is TGTGCCAGCAGCCCAGCAGGAATTCAGCCCCAGCATTTT. Protein product: CASSPAGIQPQHF.

V and J are TRBV5-4 and TRBJ1-2; D perhaps matches TRBD1 (5 bases). Looked up from germline, CDR1 is SGHNT and CDR2 is YYREEE (reference sequence). This CDR3 has 12 amino acids. V lost 3 bases, J lost 4 bases, and 7 bases lay in between. This chain's CDR3 is CASSSDIYGYTF. The CDR3 coding sequence is TGTGCCAGCAGCTCGGACATCTATGGCTACACCTTC.

The chain's CDR3 is CASSVVSQGPGGNEQFF. CDR3 sequence (DNA): TGTGCCAGCAGCGTAGTTTCACAAGGGCCCGGGGGCAATGAGCAGTTCTTC. This chain links TRBV9 with TRBJ2-1; D might be TRBD2 (6 bases). The CDR3 runs 17 residues. The V and J ends lost 0 bases and 6 bases respectively, with 19 bases between them. The V gene's germline CDR1 is SGDLS and CDR2 YYNGEE. Full variable domain (outside the CDR3, taken from reference TRBV9 and TRBJ2-1): DSGVTQTPKHLITATGQRVTLRCSPRSGDLSVYWYQQSLDQGLQFLIQYYNGEERAKGNILERFSAQQFPDLHSELNLSSLELGDSALYFCASSVVSQGPGGNEQFFGPGTRLTVL.

The J gene is TRBJ2-1, the V gene TRBV7-6; D unclear. The V end was cut by 5 bases, the J end by 6 bases, with 14 bases between. The CDR3 is made up of 14 amino acids. Germline CDR1 and CDR2: SGHVS and FNYEAQ. In DNA, the CDR3 is TGTGCCAGCAGCCTGTTAACAGAGGTCAATGAGCAGTTCTTC. It encodes CASSLLTEVNEQFF.

CDR3 sequence: CSARDFRASKLFF. The CDR3 nucleotides read TGCAGTGCTAGAGATTTTAGGGCCTCTAAGCTGTTTTTT. This chain connects TRBV20-1 to TRBJ2-2; D is unresolved. Germline V lookup: CDR1 DFQATT, CDR2 SNEGSKA (reference sequence). V dropped 0 bases and J dropped 12 bases, with 14 bases sitting between them. The CDR3 is 13 residues long.

The table lists this clonotype with a count of one. The rearrangement links TRBV5-6 to TRBJ2-3; TRBD2 aligns across 12 bases. Germline V gene sequence: CDR1 SGHDT, CDR2 YYEEEE. The CDR3 totals 16 residues. V lost 1 base to trimming and J lost 2 bases; unmatched junction nucleotides: 2. CDR3 amino acids: CASSLRTSGNTDTQYF. Written as DNA, the CDR3 is TGTGCCAGCAGCTTGAGGACTAGCGGGAACACAGATACGCAGTATTTT.

The genes are TRBV5-1 and TRBJ2-1; TRBD2 agrees at 15 bases. Germline lookup yields CDR1 SGHRS and CDR2 YFSETQ. Unmatched junction bases numbered 5, after V lost 4 bases and J lost 9 bases. This CDR3 is built from 15 residues. Written as DNA, the CDR3 is TGCGCCAGCAGCCCGGGACTAGCGGGAGGTGTTGAGCAGTTCTTC. Translated, it gives CASSPGLAGGVEQFF.

The V and J genes are TRBV3-1 and TRBJ2-1; the match to TRBD2 covers 10 bases. The CDR3 loop spans 17 amino acids. V shed 0 bases and J 8 bases; nucleotides not matched to a gene: 10. Germline V gene data show CDR1 as LGHDT and CDR2 as YNNKEL (reference sequence). The CDR3 protein is CASSQDGSGRAGDEQFF. DNA for the CDR3: TGTGCCAGCAGCCAAGATGGGAGCGGGAGGGCCGGGGATGAGCAGTTCTTC.

The V gene is TRBV6-1, the J gene TRBJ2-7, with 11 positions matching TRBD1. CDR3 length: 16 residues. Trimming cost V 6 bases and J 6 bases; bases outside gene matches: 13. The germline CDR1 and CDR2 sequences are MNHNS and SASEGT. CDR3 bases: TGTGCCAGCAGACGTCTGAGTTGGACAGGGGGCAGCGAGCAGTACTTC. Translated, it gives CASRRLSWTGGSEQYF.

The V gene is TRBV30, the J gene TRBJ2-7; 7 nucleotides line up with TRBD1. Germline V gives CDR1 GTSNPN, CDR2 SVGIG (reference sequence). The CDR3 has 15 amino acids. V shed 2 bases, J shed 2 bases, and the junction held 9 bases outside the gene matches. Here the CDR3 reads CAWSPRPGQTYEQYF. The DNA for the CDR3 is TGTGCCTGGAGTCCTCGCCCGGGACAGACCTACGAGCAGTACTTC.

CDR3 region: CSARGTGGRTEAFF. CDR3 coding DNA: TGCAGTGCTAGAGGAACGGGTGGAAGGACTGAAGCTTTCTTT. This sequence joins TRBV20-1 and TRBJ1-1, with D hard to call. Trimming pared 1 base from V and 5 bases from J, leaving 14 bases between. The CDR3 runs to 14 residues. Germline V gene lookup returns CDR1 DFQATT and CDR2 SNEGSKA (reference sequence).

This clonotype was picked up a small number of times. In DNA form, the CDR3 reads TGTGCCAGCAGTGCGACAGGTCAGGGCAATCAGCCCCAGCATTTT. Translation gives CASSATGQGNQPQHF. The rearrangement uses TRBV6-1 and TRBJ1-5; a possible D gene is TRBD1 (6 bases). This CDR3 is 15 amino acids long. V shed 4 bases and J shed 2 bases, with 12 bases lying between them. Per germline, CDR1 MNHNS and CDR2 SASEGT.

The chain has TRBV12-3 or TRBV12-4 and TRBJ2-1; TRBD2 matches 10 bases. V trimming: 2 bases; J trimming: 8 bases; junction bases outside the gene matches: 9. This CDR3 is built from 16 residues. The CDR3 protein is CASSLPRASGRYEQFF. In DNA form, the CDR3 reads TGTGCCAGCAGTTTACCTAGGGCTAGCGGGAGATATGAGCAGTTCTTC.

The chain employs TRBV2 and TRBJ1-1, with D perhaps TRBD1 (5 bases). The CDR3 covers 12 residues. Trimming left V 7 bases short and J 7 bases short, with 13 bases between. Germline lookup yields CDR1 SNHLY and CDR2 FYNNEI. The CDR3 reads CASTVGGDEAFF. The CDR3 coding sequence is TGTGCCAGCACCGTTGGGGGGGATGAAGCTTTCTTT.